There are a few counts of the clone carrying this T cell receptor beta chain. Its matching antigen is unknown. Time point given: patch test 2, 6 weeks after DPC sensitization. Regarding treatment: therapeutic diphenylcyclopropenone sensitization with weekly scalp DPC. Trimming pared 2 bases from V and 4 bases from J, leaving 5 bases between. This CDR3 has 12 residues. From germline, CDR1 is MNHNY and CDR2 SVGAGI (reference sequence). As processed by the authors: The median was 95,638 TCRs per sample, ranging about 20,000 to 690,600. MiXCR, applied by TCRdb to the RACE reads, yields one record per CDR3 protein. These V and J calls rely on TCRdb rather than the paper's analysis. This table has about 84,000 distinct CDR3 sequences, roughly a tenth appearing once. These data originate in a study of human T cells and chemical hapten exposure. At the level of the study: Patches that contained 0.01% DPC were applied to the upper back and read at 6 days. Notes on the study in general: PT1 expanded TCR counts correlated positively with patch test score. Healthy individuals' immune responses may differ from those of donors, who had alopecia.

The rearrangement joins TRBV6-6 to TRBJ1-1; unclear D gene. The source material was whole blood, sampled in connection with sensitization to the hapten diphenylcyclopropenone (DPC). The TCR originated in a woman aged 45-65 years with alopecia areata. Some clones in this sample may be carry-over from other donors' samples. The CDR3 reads CASSYRVTEAFF. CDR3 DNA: TGTGCCAGCAGTTACCGGGTCACTGAAGCTTTCTTT.